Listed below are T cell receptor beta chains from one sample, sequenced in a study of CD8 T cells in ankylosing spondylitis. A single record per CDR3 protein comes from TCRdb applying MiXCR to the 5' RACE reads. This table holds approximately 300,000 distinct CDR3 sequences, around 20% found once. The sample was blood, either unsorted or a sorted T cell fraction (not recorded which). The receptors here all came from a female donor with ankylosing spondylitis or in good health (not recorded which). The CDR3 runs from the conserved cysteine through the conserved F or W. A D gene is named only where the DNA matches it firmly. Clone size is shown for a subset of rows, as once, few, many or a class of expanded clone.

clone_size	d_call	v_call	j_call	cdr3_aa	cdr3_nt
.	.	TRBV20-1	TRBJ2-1	CSAPRGFGYNEQFF	TGCAGTGCTCCCCGGGGATTTGGCTACAATGAGCAGTTCTTC
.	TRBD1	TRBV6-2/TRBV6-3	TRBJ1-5	CASSRTGEKAQHF	TGTGCCAGCAGCCGGACAGGGGAGAAGGCCCAGCATTTT
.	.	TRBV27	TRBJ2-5	CASSWGGHETQYF	TGTGCCAGCAGTTGGGGGGGACACGAGACCCAGTACTTC
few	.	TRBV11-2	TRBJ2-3	CASSLRDKVGTDTQYF	TGTGCCAGCAGCCTCCGGGACAAGGTGGGCACAGATACGCAGTATTTT
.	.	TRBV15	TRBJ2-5	CATSRVDRLQETQYF	TGTGCCACCAGCAGAGTCGACAGATTACAAGAGACCCAGTACTTC
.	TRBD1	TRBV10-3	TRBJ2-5	CAISEGQGVGETQYF	TGTGCCATCAGTGAGGGACAGGGGGTCGGAGAGACCCAGTACTTC
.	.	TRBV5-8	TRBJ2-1	CASSFSMDPFEQFF	TGTGCCAGCAGTTTCTCTATGGACCCCTTCGAGCAGTTCTTC
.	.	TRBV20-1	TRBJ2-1	CSARVGPKSEQFF	TGCAGTGCTAGAGTCGGACCAAAATCAGAGCAGTTCTTC
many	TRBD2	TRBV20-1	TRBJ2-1	CSAWTSGKNEQFF	TGCAGTGCCTGGACTAGCGGCAAAAATGAGCAGTTCTTC
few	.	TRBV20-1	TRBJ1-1	CSASWGPGTEAFF	TGCAGTGCTAGTTGGGGTCCGGGCACTGAAGCTTTCTTT
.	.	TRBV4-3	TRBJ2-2	CASSQGAVNTGELFF	TGCGCCAGCAGCCAAGGAGCAGTGAACACCGGGGAGCTGTTTTTT
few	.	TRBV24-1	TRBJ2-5	CATSDLLVKTQYF	TGTGCCACCAGTGATTTGCTGGTGAAGACCCAGTACTTC
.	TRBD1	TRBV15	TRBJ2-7	CATSRDRVHEQYF	TGTGCCACCAGCCGAGACAGGGTGCACGAGCAGTACTTC
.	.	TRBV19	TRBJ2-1	CASSRGNSYNEQFF	TGTGCCAGTAGTAGGGGCAACTCCTACAATGAGCAGTTCTTC
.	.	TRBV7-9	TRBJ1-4	CACSLARGNNEKLFF	TGTGCCTGCAGCTTGGCTCGGGGGAATAATGAAAAACTGTTTTTT
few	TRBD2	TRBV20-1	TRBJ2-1	CSARDPSGSPNEQFF	TGCAGTGCTAGAGATCCAAGCGGGAGTCCCAATGAGCAGTTCTTC
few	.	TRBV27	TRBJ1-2	CASSFRPGAHGYTF	TGTGCCAGCAGTTTTCGCCCAGGGGCGCACGGCTACACCTTC
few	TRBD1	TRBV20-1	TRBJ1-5	CSATSGQVNQPQHF	TGCAGTGCCACCTCCGGACAGGTCAATCAGCCCCAGCATTTT
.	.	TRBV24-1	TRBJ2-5	CATSDARAGGTQYF	TGTGCCACCAGTGATGCCAGGGCCGGGGGGACCCAGTACTTC
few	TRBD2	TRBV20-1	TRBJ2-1	CSASGTSSYNEQFF	TGCAGTGCCTCCGGGACTAGCTCCTACAATGAGCAGTTCTTC
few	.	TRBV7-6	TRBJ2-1	CASSPWDNEQFF	TGTGCCAGCAGCCCCTGGGACAATGAGCAGTTCTTC
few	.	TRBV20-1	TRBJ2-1	CSARPVTNNEQFF	TGCAGTGCTAGGCCGGTAACTAACAATGAGCAGTTCTTC
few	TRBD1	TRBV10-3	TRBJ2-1	CAIGTGVPYNEQFF	TGTGCCATCGGGACAGGGGTCCCCTACAATGAGCAGTTCTTC
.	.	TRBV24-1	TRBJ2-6	CATSRSGANVLTF	TGTGCCACCTCCCGGTCTGGGGCCAACGTCCTGACTTTC
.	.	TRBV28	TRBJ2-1	CATRPGNNEQFF	TGTGCCACCCGCCCCGGGAACAATGAGCAGTTCTTC
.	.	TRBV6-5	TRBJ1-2	CASSYEEFFYGYTF	TGTGCCAGCAGTTACGAGGAGTTTTTCTATGGCTACACCTTC
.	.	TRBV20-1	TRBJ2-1	CSASNPSLDEQFF	TGCAGTGCTAGTAACCCATCCCTCGATGAGCAGTTCTTC
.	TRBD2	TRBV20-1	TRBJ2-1	CSARGGGLGEQFF	TGCAGTGCCAGAGGAGGGGGACTAGGGGAGCAGTTCTTC
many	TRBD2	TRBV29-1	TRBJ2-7	CSVRGAGEEQYF	TGCAGCGTCAGAGGGGCGGGAGAAGAGCAGTACTTC
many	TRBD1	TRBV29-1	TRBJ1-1	CSAGTVNTEAFF	TGCAGCGCTGGGACAGTGAACACTGAAGCTTTCTTT
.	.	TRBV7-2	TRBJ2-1	CASSLGGPPYNEQFF	TGTGCCAGCAGCTTAGGGGGTCCCCCTTACAATGAGCAGTTCTTC
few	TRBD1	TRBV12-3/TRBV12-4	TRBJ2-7	CASSLDGQGGEQYF	TGTGCCAGCAGTTTAGACGGACAGGGGGGCGAGCAGTACTTC
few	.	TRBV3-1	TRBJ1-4	CASSPGIGRVEKLFF	TGTGCCAGCAGTCCGGGTATCGGGCGTGTTGAAAAACTGTTTTTT
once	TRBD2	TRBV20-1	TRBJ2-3	CSASDGRAGDTQYF	TGCAGTGCTAGTGACGGGAGGGCCGGAGATACGCAGTATTTT
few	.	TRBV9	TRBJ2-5	CASSPLADKETQYF	TGTGCCAGCAGCCCATTAGCGGATAAAGAGACCCAGTACTTC
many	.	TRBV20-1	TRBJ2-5	CSASGKTQYF	TGCAGTGCTTCGGGAAAGACCCAGTACTTC
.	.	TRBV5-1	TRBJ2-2	CASSLTFSGTGELFF	TGCGCCAGCAGCTTGACCTTCTCAGGGACCGGGGAGCTGTTTTTT
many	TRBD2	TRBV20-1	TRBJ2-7	CSADGTSEEQYF	TGCAGTGCGGACGGGACTAGCGAAGAGCAGTACTTC